These T cell receptor beta chains were read from a single sample in a study of cytomegalovirus exposure and HLA in healthy donors. The table came from immunoSEQ multiplex PCR; TCRdb's copy has only in-frame clones and leaves some out. Found here are roughly 130,000 clones, 55% to 75% of them singletons; the top ten hold about 1.6%. Input material: PBMCs. The receptors stem from a man aged 30 to 45 in good health and CMV-seropositive. Each CDR3 is given with its conserved first and last residue. The order of the fields is D gene, V gene, clone size, J gene, CDR3 DNA, CDR3 protein. A D gene is named only where the DNA matches it firmly. Size tells how often a clone was seen (once, few, many) or the class of an expanded clone, and some rows leave it out.

.,TRBV21-1,.,TRBJ2-4,TGTGCCATCCCGAAAACTAGCGGGAGAGTCAAAAACATTCAGTACTTC,CAIPKTSGRVKNIQYF
TRBD2,TRBV5-1,.,TRBJ2-3,TGCGCCAGCAGCGGACCGGGACTAGCGGGACATCGAAAGTATTTT,CASSGPGLAGHRKYF
TRBD1,TRBV5-4,.,TRBJ2-7,TGTGCCAGCAGCGGCGGACAGGCCTACGAGCAGTACTTC,CASSGGQAYEQYF
TRBD2,TRBV9,few,TRBJ2-7,TGTGCCAGCAGCTTGGGGACTAGCGGGAGGACCTTCTCCTACGAGCAGTACTTC,CASSLGTSGRTFSYEQYF
TRBD2,TRBV11-2,.,TRBJ2-7,TGTGCCAGCAGCTTACAGCGGGACCCCTACGAGCAGTACTTC,CASSLQRDPYEQYF
TRBD1,TRBV10-3,.,TRBJ2-3,TGTGCCTCAACAGGGGGCAACACAGATACGCAGTATTTT,CASTGGNTDTQYF
.,TRBV5-1,.,TRBJ1-2,TGCGCCAGCAGCTTAAGAACAGGGTCGGGGTATGGCTACACCTTC,CASSLRTGSGYGYTF
TRBD1,TRBV5-1,many,TRBJ2-7,TGCGCCAGCAGATGGGGACAGGAGAGCTCCTACGAGCAGTACTTC,CASRWGQESSYEQYF
TRBD2,TRBV11-2,once,TRBJ2-7,TGTGCCAGCAGCCCGACTAGCGGAGCCTCCTACGAGCAGTACTTC,CASSPTSGASYEQYF
TRBD2,TRBV5-1,few,TRBJ2-7,TGCGCCAGCAGCTACTCCGGGACTAGGTCCTACGAGCAGTACTTC,CASSYSGTRSYEQYF
.,TRBV6-1,once,TRBJ1-1,TGTGCCAGCAGCCCACATGGGGGGGACACTGAAGCTTTCTTT,CASSPHGGDTEAFF
TRBD1,TRBV5-4,.,TRBJ1-1,TGTGCCAGCAGCAGACAGGGGGCGGACACTGAAGCTTTCTTT,CASSRQGADTEAFF
.,TRBV5-5,.,TRBJ2-3,TGTGCCAGCAGCTTGCTCGTGACTGCTAGGCTTGTAGATACGCAGTATTTT,CASSLLVTARLVDTQYF
TRBD2,TRBV2,.,TRBJ2-5,TGTGCCAGCAGAACGGGGGGGGGATCCATAGGGGAGACCCAGTACTTC,CASRTGGGSIGETQYF
.,TRBV6-6,few,TRBJ2-1,TGTGCCAGCAACCTTTTGGGCGGGCCCACTAACCATGAGCAGTTCTTC,CASNLLGGPTNHEQFF
TRBD1,TRBV6-5,.,TRBJ1-1,TGTGCCAGCAGTTACGGTCTACAGGGGCGGGCTGAAGCTTTCTTT,CASSYGLQGRAEAFF
.,TRBV9,.,TRBJ1-2,TGTGCCAGCAGCGTATCCCCCTATCGGAACTATGGCTACACCTTC,CASSVSPYRNYGYTF
.,TRBV7-3,.,TRBJ2-7,TGTGCCAGCAGCCCGACTTCGGGGAGCTCCTACGAGCAGTACTTC,CASSPTSGSSYEQYF
.,TRBV4-2,once,TRBJ1-5,TGTGCCAGCAGCCAAGTAGACAGCTATTATAGCAATCAGCCCCAGCATTTT,CASSQVDSYYSNQPQHF
.,TRBV19,few,TRBJ1-2,TGTGCCAGTAGCCCCCAGGGTCAAGCGTTCGGCTACACCTTC,CASSPQGQAFGYTF
.,TRBV5-1,.,TRBJ1-1,TGCGCCAGCAGGCCAGGGGAGAACACTGAAGCTTTCTTT,CASRPGENTEAFF
.,TRBV5-4,few,TRBJ1-2,TGTGCCAGCGTTTTGTCAGGGAACCTCGGCTACACCTTC,CASVLSGNLGYTF
.,TRBV5-1,.,TRBJ1-2,TGCGCCAGCAGCTTGGCCGAGACACCTTATGGCTACACCTTC,CASSLAETPYGYTF
TRBD1,TRBV2,.,TRBJ2-1,TGTGCCAGCAGTCTAGGACAGGGGGCTAACCATGAGCAGTTCTTC,CASSLGQGANHEQFF
TRBD2,TRBV7-3,.,TRBJ2-5,TGTGCCAGCAGCTCGGGACTAGCGACGCAAGAGACCCAGTACTTC,CASSSGLATQETQYF
TRBD2,TRBV6-8,.,TRBJ2-3,TGTGCCAGCAGTCAGAGCCTAGCGGGAGGGCCGGATACGCAGTATTTT,CASSQSLAGGPDTQYF
.,TRBV2,.,TRBJ2-7,TGTGCCAGCCGGGTCCTGGCTCGCTCATACGAGCAGTACTTC,CASRVLARSYEQYF
TRBD1,TRBV5-1,.,TRBJ2-7,TGCGCCAGCAGCCCCGGGACAGGGGGCATTAGGAAGCAGTACTTC,CASSPGTGGIRKQYF
.,TRBV7-3,.,TRBJ2-1,TGTGCCAGCAGCTTAAGGGACACGGACAATGAGCAGTTCTTC,CASSLRDTDNEQFF
.,TRBV6-1,.,TRBJ2-7,TGTGCCAGCAGTTCCCCAAGACTCGGCTACGAGCAGTACTTC,CASSSPRLGYEQYF
TRBD1,TRBV7-8,.,TRBJ1-5,TGTGCCAGCAGCTTAGGCGGCAGGGGGTGGGTTCAGCCCCAGCATTTT,CASSLGGRGWVQPQHF
TRBD1,TRBV5-1,once,TRBJ1-3,TGCGCCAGCAGCTTGGCTCTACAGGGGACTGGAAACACCATATATTTT,CASSLALQGTGNTIYF
TRBD1,TRBV11-2,.,TRBJ1-1,TGTGCCAGCAGCTTACTTGGACAGGCCACTGAAGCTTTCTTT,CASSLLGQATEAFF
.,TRBV2,.,TRBJ2-1,TGTGCCAGCACCAGGAGCGGTCCCTCCTACAATGAGCAGTTCTTC,CASTRSGPSYNEQFF
TRBD1,TRBV12-5,.,TRBJ1-2,TGTGCTAGTGGTTTGGACCCCAGAGACAGGGACCTCTATGGCTACACCTTC,CASGLDPRDRDLYGYTF
.,TRBV28,.,TRBJ2-7,TGTGCCAGCACCTCATTCAGGGCCTACGAGCAGTACTTC,CASTSFRAYEQYF
.,TRBV5-4,few,TRBJ2-5,TGTGCCAGCAGCCCTGACAGCAGGAGAGAGACCCAGTACTTC,CASSPDSRRETQYF
.,TRBV6-1,.,TRBJ1-1,TGTGCCAGCAGCGAATACGAGGCAGGGGACACTGAAGCTTTCTTT,CASSEYEAGDTEAFF
TRBD1,TRBV29-1,.,TRBJ1-2,TGCAGCGTTAGGAGGGACAGGGGCTCCTATGGCTACACCTTC,CSVRRDRGSYGYTF
TRBD2,TRBV5-1,.,TRBJ2-3,TGCGCCAGCAGCTTGAGCGGGAGGAGCACAGATACGCAGTATTTT,CASSLSGRSTDTQYF
.,TRBV7-9,.,TRBJ1-2,TGTGCCAGCAGCTTAACAAACACCATCTATGGCTACACCTTC,CASSLTNTIYGYTF
.,TRBV6-6,few,TRBJ1-1,TGTGCCAGCAGTTACTCAGGGGCAGACGAAGCTTTCTTT,CASSYSGADEAFF
TRBD2,TRBV7-6,.,TRBJ2-2,TGTGCCAGCAGCCTCAAGACTAGCGGAGTGAACACCGGGGAGCTGTTTTTT,CASSLKTSGVNTGELFF
.,TRBV14,few,TRBJ1-2,TGTGCCAGCAGCCAAGGTCTAGGACACGGAGACTATGGCTACACCTTC,CASSQGLGHGDYGYTF